This T cell receptor beta chain came from a study of T cell changes during pregnancy in multiple sclerosis. TCRdb's copy holds only in-frame clones and misses some; the assay was immunoSEQ multiplex PCR. The sample shows some 71,000 clones, around 92% of them seen only once. There are 17 residues in the CDR3. Looked up from germline, CDR1 is LNHDA and CDR2 is SQIVND (reference sequence). With 2 bases clipped from V and 2 bases from J, the junction kept 5 bases outside the gene matches. This material consisted of peripheral blood, taken after pregnancy. The source is a female donor with multiple sclerosis, enrolled in a pregnancy study. This sequence joins TRBV19 and TRBJ2-6, with 8 bases matching TRBD1. CDR3: CASSIFRGLAGANVLTF. DNA for the CDR3: TGTGCCAGTAGTATATTCAGGGGGCTGGCTGGGGCCAACGTCCTGACTTTC.